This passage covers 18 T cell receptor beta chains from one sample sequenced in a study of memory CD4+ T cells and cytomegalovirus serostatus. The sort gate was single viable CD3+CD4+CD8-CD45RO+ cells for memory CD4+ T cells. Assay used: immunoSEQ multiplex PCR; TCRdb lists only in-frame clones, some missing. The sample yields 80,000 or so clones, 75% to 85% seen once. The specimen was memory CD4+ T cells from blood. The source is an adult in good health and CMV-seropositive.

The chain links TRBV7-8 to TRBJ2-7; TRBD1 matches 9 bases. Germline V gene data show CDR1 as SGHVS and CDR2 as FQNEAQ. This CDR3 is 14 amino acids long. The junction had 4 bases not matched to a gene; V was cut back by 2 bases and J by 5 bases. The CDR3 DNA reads TGTGCCAGCAGCTTAAGGACAGGGGTAAACGAGCAGTACGTC. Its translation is CASSLRTGVNEQYV.

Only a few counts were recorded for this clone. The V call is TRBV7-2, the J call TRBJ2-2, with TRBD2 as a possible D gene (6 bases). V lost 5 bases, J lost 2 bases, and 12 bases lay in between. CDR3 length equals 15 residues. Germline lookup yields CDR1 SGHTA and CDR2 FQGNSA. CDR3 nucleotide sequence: TGTGCCAGCAGCCCTGGGAGGAGAAACACCGGGGAGCTGTTTTTT. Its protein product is CASSPGRRNTGELFF. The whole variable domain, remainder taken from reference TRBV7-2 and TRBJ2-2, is GAGVSQSPSNKVTEKGKDVELRCDPISGHTALYWYRQSLGQGLEFLIYFQGNSAPDKSGLPSDRFSAERTGGSVSTLTIQRTQQEDSAVYLCASSPGRRNTGELFFGEGSRLTVL.

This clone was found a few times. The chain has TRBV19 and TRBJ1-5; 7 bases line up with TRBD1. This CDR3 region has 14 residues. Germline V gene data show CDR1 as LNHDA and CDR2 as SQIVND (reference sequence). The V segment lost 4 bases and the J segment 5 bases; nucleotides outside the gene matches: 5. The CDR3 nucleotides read TGTGCCAGTAGTAACCGGGACAGTTATCAGCCCCAGCATTTT. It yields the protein CASSNRDSYQPQHF.

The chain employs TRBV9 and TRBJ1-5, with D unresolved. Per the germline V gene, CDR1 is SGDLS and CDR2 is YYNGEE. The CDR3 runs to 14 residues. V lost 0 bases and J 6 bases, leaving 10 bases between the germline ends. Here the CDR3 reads CASSVGWETQPQHF. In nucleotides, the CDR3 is TGTGCCAGCAGCGTAGGCTGGGAGACTCAGCCCCAGCATTTT.

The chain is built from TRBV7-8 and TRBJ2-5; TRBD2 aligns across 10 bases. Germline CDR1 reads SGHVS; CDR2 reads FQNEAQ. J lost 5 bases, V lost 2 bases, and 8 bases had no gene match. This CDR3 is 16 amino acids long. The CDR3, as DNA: TGTGCCAGCAGCTTATGGCCGGGACTAGCGAGGGAGACCCAGTACTTC. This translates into CASSLWPGLARETQYF.

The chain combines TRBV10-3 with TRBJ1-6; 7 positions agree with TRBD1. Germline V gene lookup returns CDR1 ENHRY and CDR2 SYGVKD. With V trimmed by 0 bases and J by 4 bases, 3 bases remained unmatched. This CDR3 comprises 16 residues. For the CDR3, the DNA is TGTGCCATCAGTGAGTCGGGGACAGCTTATAATTCACCCCTCCACTTT. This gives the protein CAISESGTAYNSPLHF.

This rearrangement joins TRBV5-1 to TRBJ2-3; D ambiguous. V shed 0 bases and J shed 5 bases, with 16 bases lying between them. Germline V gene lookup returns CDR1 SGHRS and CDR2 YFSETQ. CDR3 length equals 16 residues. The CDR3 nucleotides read TGCGCCAGCAGCTTGGGGTCCCCCAGAGAAGGAGATACGCAGTATTTT. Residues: CASSLGSPREGDTQYF. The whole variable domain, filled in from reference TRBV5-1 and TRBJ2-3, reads KAGVTQTPRYLIKTRGQQVTLSCSPISGHRSVSWYQQTPGQGLQFLFEYFSETQRNKGNFPGRFSGRQFSNSRSEMNVSTLELGDSALYLCASSLGSPREGDTQYFGPGTRLTVL.

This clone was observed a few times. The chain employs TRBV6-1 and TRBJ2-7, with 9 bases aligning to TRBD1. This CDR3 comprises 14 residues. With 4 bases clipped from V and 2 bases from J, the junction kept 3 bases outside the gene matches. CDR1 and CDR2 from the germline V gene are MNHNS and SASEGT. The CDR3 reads CASSVQGATYEQYV. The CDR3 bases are TGTGCCAGCAGTGTACAGGGGGCAACCTACGAGCAGTACGTC.

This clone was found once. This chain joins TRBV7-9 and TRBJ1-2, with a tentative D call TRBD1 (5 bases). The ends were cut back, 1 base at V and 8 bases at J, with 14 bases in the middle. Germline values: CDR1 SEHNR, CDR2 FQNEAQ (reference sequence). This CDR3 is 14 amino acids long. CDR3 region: CASSLDAGGVGYTF. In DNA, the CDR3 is TGTGCCAGCAGCTTAGATGCAGGAGGGGTAGGCTACACCTTC.

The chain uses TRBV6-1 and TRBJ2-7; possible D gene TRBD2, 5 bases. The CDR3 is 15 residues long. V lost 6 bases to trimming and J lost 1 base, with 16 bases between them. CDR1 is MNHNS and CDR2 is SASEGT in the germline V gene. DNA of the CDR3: TGTGCCAGCAGCCGGCTGCTAGCTCGATCCTACGAGCAGTACGTC. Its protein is CASSRLLARSYEQYV.

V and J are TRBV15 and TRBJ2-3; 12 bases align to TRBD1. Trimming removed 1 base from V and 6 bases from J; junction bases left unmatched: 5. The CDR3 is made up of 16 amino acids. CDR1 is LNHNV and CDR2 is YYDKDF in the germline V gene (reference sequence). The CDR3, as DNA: TGTGCCACCAGCAGAGGCGGGACAGGGGGCTGGGATACGCAGTATTTT. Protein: CATSRGGTGGWDTQYF.

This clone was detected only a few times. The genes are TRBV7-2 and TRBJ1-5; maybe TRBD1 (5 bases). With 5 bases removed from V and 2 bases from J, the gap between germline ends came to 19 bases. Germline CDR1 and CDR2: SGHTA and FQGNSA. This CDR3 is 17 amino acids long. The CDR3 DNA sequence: TGTGCCAGCAGCCCGATGGTCGGGGGTAGGGGCAATCAGCCCCAGCATTTT. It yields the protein CASSPMVGGRGNQPQHF.

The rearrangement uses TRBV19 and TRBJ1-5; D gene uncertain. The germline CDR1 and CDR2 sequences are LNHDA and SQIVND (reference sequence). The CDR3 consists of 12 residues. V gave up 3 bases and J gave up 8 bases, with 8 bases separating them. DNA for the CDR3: TGTGCCAGTAGTATTAGAAAGGAGCCCCAGCATTTT. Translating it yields CASSIRKEPQHF. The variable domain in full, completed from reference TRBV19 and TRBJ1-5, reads DGGITQSPKYLFRKEGQNVTLSCEQNLNHDAMYWYRQDPGQGLRLIYYSQIVNDFQKGDIAEGYSVSREKKESFPLTVTSAQKNPTAFYLCASSIRKEPQHFGDGTRLSIL.

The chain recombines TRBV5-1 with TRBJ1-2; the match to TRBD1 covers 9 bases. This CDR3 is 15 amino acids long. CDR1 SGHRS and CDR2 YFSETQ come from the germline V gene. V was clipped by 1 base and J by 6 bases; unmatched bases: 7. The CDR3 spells CASSLIGTGTDGYTF. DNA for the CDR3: TGCGCCAGCAGCTTGATCGGGACAGGGACGGATGGCTACACCTTC. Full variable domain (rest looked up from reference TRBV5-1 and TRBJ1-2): KAGVTQTPRYLIKTRGQQVTLSCSPISGHRSVSWYQQTPGQGLQFLFEYFSETQRNKGNFPGRFSGRQFSNSRSEMNVSTLELGDSALYLCASSLIGTGTDGYTFGSGTRLTVV.

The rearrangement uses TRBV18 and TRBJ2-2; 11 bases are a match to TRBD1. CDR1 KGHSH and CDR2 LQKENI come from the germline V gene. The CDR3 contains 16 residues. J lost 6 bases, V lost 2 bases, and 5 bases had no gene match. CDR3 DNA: TGTGCCAGCTCACCAACGGGACAGGGGGACCCCGGGGAGCTGTTTTTT. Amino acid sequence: CASSPTGQGDPGELFF.

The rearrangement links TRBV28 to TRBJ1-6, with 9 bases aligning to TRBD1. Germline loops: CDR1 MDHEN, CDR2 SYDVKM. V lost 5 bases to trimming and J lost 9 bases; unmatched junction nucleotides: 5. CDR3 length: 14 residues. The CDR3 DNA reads TGTGCCAGCAGTCTACGGACAGGGGCTTCACCCCTCCACTTT. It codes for CASSLRTGASPLHF. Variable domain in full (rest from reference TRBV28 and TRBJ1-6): DVKVTQSSRYLVKRTGEKVFLECVQDMDHENMFWYRQDPGLGLRLIYFSYDVKMKEKGDIPEGYSVSREKKERFSLILESASTNQTSMYLCASSLRTGASPLHFGNGTRLTVT.

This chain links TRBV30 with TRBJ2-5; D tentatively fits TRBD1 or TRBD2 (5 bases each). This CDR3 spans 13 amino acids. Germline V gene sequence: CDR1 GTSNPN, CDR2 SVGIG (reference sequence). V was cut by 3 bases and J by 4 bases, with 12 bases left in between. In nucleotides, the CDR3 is TGTGCCTGGAGCCGGGGCCCGGGAGAGACCCAGTACTTC. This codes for CAWSRGPGETQYF.

The CDR3 coding sequence is TGTGCCAGTAGTACCCCTCCGGAGAACTATGGCTACACCTTC. Protein sequence: CASSTPPENYGYTF. The rearrangement uses TRBV19 and TRBJ1-2; D uncertain. V lost 4 bases and J lost 2, with 11 bases in between. CDR3 length: 14 amino acids. Germline loops: CDR1 LNHDA, CDR2 SQIVND (reference sequence).